This TCR beta chain was obtained from a study of beta chain features in type 1 diabetes. Note on this clone: The sample contains more than one DNA sequence encoding this CDR3.

Since all of the isolated RNA was reverse transcribed, expressed TCRB transcripts were what got sequenced. Assay used: immunoSEQ multiplex PCR; TCRdb lists only in-frame clones, some missing. The table lists 900,000 or so clones, about a sixth of them singletons. Germline CDR1 reads LGHNA; CDR2 reads YSLEER. V was clipped by 0 bases and J by 0 bases, with 6 bases between them. This CDR3 has 14 residues. The chain uses TRBV4-3 and TRBJ2-7; no reliable D call. Material for sequencing was naive CD4+ T cells from blood. This sequence originates from a woman between 18 and 29 years old in good health. The CDR3 DNA reads TGCGCCAGCAGCCAAGACCCTGCCTCCTACGAGCAGTACTTC. Its protein is CASSQDPASYEQYF.